The T cell receptor (beta chain) under discussion was sequenced for a study of memory CD4+ T cells and cytomegalovirus serostatus. Study-wide results and limits: About two fifths of the roughly 160 known CMV-associated TCRbeta sequences appeared in CD4+ memory.

As to this clone: Its antigen is unknown.

Single viable CD3+CD4+CD8-CD45RO+ cells were sorted as the memory CD4+ T cells. As processed by the authors: After removing out-of-frame reads, 2,204,828 distinct TCRbeta sequences remained. Profiled with immunoSEQ multiplex PCR; TCRdb holds only in-frame clones, not every one. V, J and clone size are those of that table, while D and trimming were read from the DNA. Of over 35,000 clones in the sample, under 80% were seen once. V lost 3 bases to trimming and J lost 0 bases; unmatched junction nucleotides: 3. From germline, CDR1 is SGDLS and CDR2 YYNGEE. The CDR3 is 15 residues long. The chain joins TRBV9 to TRBJ2-1, with TRBD1 matching 7 bases. The receptor comes from an adult in good health and CMV-seronegative. Input material: memory CD4+ T cells from blood. CDR3 sequence (DNA): TGTGCCAGCAGCGCGACAGGGAGCTCCTACAATGAGCAGTTCTTC. Translating it yields CASSATGSSYNEQFF. The entire variable domain, with the rest obtained from reference TRBV9 and TRBJ2-1, is as follows: DSGVTQTPKHLITATGQRVTLRCSPRSGDLSVYWYQQSLDQGLQFLIQYYNGEERAKGNILERFSAQQFPDLHSELNLSSLELGDSALYFCASSATGSSYNEQFFGPGTRLTVL.